A selection of T cell receptor beta chains follows, all from one sample in a study of CXCR3-negative and CXCR3-positive naive CD8 T cells. TCRdb reprocessed the 5' RACE reads; each CDR3 protein has one entry and no DNA is given. The ten top clones account for 0.5% to 0.55%, within a sample of tens of thousands of distinct CDR3 sequences. Sequencing was carried out using naive CXCR3+ CD8+ T cells from blood. These receptors were collected from a human donor in good health. Some clones in this sample may be carry-over from other donors' samples. Each CDR3 is given with its conserved first and last residue.

j_call v_call cdr3_aa
TRBJ1-2 TRBV7-8 CASSQRDHYGYTF
TRBJ2-7 TRBV12-3/TRBV12-4 CASSTGNNYEQYF
TRBJ2-7 TRBV5-1 CASSLETASYEQYF
TRBJ2-7 TRBV28 CASSHLVKVGQYF
TRBJ1-3 TRBV6-5 CASRDHPGNTIYF
TRBJ2-1 TRBV11-2 CASSLTPYNEQFF
TRBJ2-3 TRBV4-3 CASSQDRGQGADTQYF
TRBJ2-3 TRBV12-3/TRBV12-4 CASSPGLAGGHRDTQYF
TRBJ2-2 TRBV5-1 CASSLGDKANTGELFF
TRBJ2-1 TRBV7-3 CASSKNRETYNEQFF
TRBJ2-7 TRBV5-1 CASSWAGGTYEQYF
TRBJ2-1 TRBV5-1 CASSLFPASGANEQFF
TRBJ2-7 TRBV4-2 CASSATTDTYEQYF
TRBJ1-2 TRBV10-3 CAISESGGYYGYTF
TRBJ2-3 TRBV7-9 CASSLAAGTSGFTDTQYF
TRBJ2-1 TRBV20-1 CSASPLPGYNEQFF
TRBJ2-2 TRBV12-3/TRBV12-4 CASTPPSGELFF
TRBJ2-1 TRBV7-9 CASRLSGSSYNEQFF
TRBJ2-2 TRBV27 CASSSGVAGNTGELFF
TRBJ1-1 TRBV29-1 CSVYMGGDTEAFF
TRBJ2-7 TRBV20-1 CSAPDGNYEQYF
TRBJ1-1 TRBV7-9 CASSSVVNTEAFF